This T cell receptor beta chain was sequenced for a study of cytomegalovirus exposure and HLA in healthy donors. General study findings and limits: Earlier analysis yielded a pattern in which most TCR beta V segments were productive about 90% or about 30% of the time. The sole available immune exposure information was CMV serostatus.

As for this clone: Its antigen is not identified.

The PCR had 60 Vbeta and 13 Jbeta primers. Only in-frame clones appear in the TCRdb table, and some are missing; sequencing was by immunoSEQ multiplex PCR. The sample shows 55,000 to 70,000 clones, approximately 80% of them seen only once. With 3 bases removed from V and 8 bases from J, the gap between germline ends came to 14 bases. The CDR3 is 13 residues long. Germline CDR1 is SGHRS and CDR2 is YFSETQ. The material sequenced was PBMCs. The clonotype comes from a man aged 18 to 30 in good health and CMV-seropositive. The J gene is TRBJ1-1, the V gene TRBV5-1; D unclear. The CDR3 nucleotides are TGCGCCAGCAGCTGGAAAGACTCTGACGAAGCTTTCTTT. Its translation: CASSWKDSDEAFF.